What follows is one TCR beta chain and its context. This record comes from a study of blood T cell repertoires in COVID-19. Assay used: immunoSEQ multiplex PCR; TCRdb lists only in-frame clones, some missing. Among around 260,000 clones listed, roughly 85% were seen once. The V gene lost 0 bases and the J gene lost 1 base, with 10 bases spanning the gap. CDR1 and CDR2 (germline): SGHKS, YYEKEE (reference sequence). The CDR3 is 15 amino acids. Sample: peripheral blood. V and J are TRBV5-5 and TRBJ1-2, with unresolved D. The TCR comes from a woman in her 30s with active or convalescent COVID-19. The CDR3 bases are TGTGCCAGCAGCTTGGGCGCGGGCTTTAACTATGGCTACACCTTC. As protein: CASSLGAGFNYGYTF.